One and the same sample provided the 2 T cell receptor beta chains below, sequenced in a study of chemoradiotherapy in HPV16-positive cancers. Clones were sequenced by immunoSEQ multiplex PCR, and TCRdb holds only the in-frame ones, with some missing. Of approximately 38,000 clones listed, around three quarters are singletons. The source was blood, collected from a patient who underwent chemoradiotherapy. Receptors were obtained from a human donor with HPV-associated anogenital cancer.

This chain connects TRBV5-1 to TRBJ1-1; D is uncertain. V lost 2 bases and J lost 0, with 8 bases in between. Germline V gene sequence: CDR1 SGHRS, CDR2 YFSETQ. This CDR3 is 14 amino acids long. The CDR3 nucleotides read TGCGCCAGCAGCTTATGGCCTCTGAACACTGAAGCTTTCTTT. Amino acid sequence: CASSLWPLNTEAFF.

V usage is TRBV11-3 and J usage is TRBJ2-5; D is uncertain. Between the trimmed V and J ends, which lost 5 bases and 5 bases, there was a span of 12 bases. The CDR3 spans 13 residues. The germline gives CDR1 SGHNT, CDR2 YENEEA. The CDR3 DNA reads TGTGCCAGCAGCAGGGCGGTTGGGGAGACCCAGTACTTC. This encodes CASSRAVGETQYF.